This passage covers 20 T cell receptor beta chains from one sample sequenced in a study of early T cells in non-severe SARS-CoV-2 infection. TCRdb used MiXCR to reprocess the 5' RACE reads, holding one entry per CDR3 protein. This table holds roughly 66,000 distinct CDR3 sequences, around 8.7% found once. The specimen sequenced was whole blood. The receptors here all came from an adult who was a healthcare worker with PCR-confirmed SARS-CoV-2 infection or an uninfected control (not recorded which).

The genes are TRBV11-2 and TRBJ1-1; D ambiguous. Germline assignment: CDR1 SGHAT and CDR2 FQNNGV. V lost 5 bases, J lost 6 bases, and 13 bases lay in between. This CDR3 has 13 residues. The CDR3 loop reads CASSPIHNAEAFF. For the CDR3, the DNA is TGTGCCAGCAGCCCCATCCATAACGCTGAAGCTTTCTTT.

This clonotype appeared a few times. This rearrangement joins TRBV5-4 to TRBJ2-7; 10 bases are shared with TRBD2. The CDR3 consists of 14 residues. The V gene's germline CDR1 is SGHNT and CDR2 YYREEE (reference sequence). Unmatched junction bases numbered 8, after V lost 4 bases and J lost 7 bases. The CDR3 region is CASSAGTSEREQYF. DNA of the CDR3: TGTGCCAGCAGCGCCGGGACTAGCGAGAGGGAGCAGTACTTC. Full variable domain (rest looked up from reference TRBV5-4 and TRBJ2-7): ETGVTQSPTHLIKTRGQQVTLRCSSQSGHNTVSWYQQALGQGPQFIFQYYREEENGRGNFPPRFSGLQFPNYSSELNVNALELDDSALYLCASSAGTSEREQYFGPGTRLTVT.

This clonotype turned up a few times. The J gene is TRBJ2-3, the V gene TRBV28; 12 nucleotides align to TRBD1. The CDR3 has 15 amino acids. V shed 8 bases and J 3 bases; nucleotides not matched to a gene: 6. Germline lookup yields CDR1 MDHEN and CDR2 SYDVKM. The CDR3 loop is CASVSGQGATDTQYF. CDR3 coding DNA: TGTGCCAGCGTATCGGGACAGGGGGCAACAGATACGCAGTATTTT.

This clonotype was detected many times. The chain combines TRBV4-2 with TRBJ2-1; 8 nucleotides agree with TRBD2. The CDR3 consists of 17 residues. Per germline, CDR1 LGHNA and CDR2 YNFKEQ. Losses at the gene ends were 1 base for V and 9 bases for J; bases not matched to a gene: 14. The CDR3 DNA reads TGTGCCAGCAGCCAAGCGTTCCGGGAGGGCCCCCACAGTGAGCAGTTCTTC. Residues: CASSQAFREGPHSEQFF.

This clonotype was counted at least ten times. The CDR3 here is CSAAPVTGGPDTQYF. For the CDR3, the DNA is TGCAGCGCCGCTCCTGTGACAGGGGGCCCAGATACGCAGTATTTT. The chain couples TRBV29-1 to TRBJ2-3, with 10 bases identical to TRBD1. The V segment lost 7 bases and the J segment 4 bases; nucleotides outside the gene matches: 11. This CDR3 spans 15 amino acids. Germline values: CDR1 SQVTM, CDR2 ANQGSEA.

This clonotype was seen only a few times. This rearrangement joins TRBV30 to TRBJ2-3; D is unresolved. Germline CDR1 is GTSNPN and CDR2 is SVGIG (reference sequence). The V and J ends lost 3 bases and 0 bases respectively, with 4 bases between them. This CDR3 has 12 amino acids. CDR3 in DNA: TGTGCCTGGAGCGGGAGCACAGATACGCAGTATTTT. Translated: CAWSGSTDTQYF.

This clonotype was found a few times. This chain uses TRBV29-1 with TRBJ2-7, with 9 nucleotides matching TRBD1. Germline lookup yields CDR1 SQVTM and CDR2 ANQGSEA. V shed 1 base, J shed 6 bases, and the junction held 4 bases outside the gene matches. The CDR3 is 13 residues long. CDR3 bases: TGCAGCGTTGAAGGGACAGGGGCTTCCGAGCAGTACTTC. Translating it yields CSVEGTGASEQYF.

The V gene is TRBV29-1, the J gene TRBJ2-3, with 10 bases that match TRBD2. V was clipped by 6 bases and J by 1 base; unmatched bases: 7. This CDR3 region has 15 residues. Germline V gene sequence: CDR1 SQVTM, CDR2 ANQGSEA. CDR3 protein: CSVFGLAEGTDTQYF. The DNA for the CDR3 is TGCAGCGTCTTTGGACTAGCGGAGGGCACAGATACGCAGTATTTT.

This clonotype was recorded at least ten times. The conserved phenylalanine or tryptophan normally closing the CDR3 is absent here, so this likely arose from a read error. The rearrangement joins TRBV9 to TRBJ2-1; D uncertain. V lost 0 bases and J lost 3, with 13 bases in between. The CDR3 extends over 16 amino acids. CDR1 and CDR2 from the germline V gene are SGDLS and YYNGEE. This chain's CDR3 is CASSVAGSNLYNEQFL. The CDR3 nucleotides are TGTGCCAGCAGCGTAGCTGGAAGTAACCTCTACAATGAGCAGTTCTTG.

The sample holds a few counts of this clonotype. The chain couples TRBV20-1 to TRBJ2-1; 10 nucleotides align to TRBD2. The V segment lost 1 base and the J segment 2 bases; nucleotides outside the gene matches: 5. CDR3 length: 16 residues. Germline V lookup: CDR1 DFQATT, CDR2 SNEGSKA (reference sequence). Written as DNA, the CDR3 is TGCAGTGCTAGAGTTGGGCTAGCGGGAGCCTACAATGAGCAGTTCTTC. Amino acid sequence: CSARVGLAGAYNEQFF.

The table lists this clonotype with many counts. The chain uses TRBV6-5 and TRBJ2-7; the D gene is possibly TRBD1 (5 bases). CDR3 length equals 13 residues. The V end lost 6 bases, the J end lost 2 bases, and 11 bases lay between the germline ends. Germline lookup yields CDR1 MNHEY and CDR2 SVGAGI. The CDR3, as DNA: TGTGCCAGCAGGGCAGGGCAACCCTACGAGCAGTACTTC. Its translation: CASRAGQPYEQYF.

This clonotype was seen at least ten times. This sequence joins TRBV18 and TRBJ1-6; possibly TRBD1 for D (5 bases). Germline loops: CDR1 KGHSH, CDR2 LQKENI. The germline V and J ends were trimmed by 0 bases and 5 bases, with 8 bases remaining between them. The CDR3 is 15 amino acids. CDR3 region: CASSPPTTDNSPLHF. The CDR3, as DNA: TGTGCCAGCTCACCACCTACGACAGATAATTCACCCCTCCACTTT.

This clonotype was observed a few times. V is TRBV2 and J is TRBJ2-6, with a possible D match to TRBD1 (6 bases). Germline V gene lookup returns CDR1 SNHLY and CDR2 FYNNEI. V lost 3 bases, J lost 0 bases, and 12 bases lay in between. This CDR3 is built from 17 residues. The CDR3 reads CASSDNRVSSGANVLTF. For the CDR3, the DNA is TGTGCCAGCAGTGACAACAGGGTGAGCTCTGGGGCCAACGTCCTGACTTTC.

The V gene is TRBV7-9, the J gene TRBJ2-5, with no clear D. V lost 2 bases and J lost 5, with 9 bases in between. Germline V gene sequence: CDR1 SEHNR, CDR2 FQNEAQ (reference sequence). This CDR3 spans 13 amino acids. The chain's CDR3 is CASSLPQTETQYF. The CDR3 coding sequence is TGTGCCAGCAGCTTACCCCAGACGGAGACCCAGTACTTC.

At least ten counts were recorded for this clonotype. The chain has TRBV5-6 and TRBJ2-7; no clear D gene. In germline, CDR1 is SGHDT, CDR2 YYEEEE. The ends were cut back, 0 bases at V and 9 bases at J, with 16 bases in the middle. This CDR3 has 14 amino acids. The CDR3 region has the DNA TGTGCCAGCAGCTTGGAGCTATATAATGGCGGGCAGTACTTC. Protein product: CASSLELYNGGQYF.

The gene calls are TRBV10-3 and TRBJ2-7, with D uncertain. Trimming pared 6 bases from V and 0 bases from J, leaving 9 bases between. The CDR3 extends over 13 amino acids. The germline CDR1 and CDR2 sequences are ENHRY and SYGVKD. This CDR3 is CAISPRLSYEQYF. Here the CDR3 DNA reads TGTGCCATCAGCCCCCGACTCTCCTACGAGCAGTACTTC.

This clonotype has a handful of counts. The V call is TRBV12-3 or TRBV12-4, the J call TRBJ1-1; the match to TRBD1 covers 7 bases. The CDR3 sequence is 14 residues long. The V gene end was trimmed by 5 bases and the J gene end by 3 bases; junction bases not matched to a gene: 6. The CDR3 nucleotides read TGTGCCAGCAGTCTACAACAGGGGTACACTGAAGCTTTCTTT. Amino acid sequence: CASSLQQGYTEAFF.

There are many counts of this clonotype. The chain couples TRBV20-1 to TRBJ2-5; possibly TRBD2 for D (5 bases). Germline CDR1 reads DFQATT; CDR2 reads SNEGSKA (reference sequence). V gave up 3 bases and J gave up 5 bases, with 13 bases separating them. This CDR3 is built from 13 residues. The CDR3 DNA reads TGCAGTGCTAGGGCGGGTGCGCCGGAGACCCAGTACTTC. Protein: CSARAGAPETQYF.

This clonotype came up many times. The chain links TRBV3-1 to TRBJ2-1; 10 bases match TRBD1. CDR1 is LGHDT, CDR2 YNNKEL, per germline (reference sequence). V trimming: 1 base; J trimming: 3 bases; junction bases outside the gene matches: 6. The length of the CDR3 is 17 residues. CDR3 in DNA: TGTGCCAGCAGCCAAGTTTTGAGGACAGGGGGCTACAATGAGCAGTTCTTC. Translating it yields CASSQVLRTGGYNEQFF.

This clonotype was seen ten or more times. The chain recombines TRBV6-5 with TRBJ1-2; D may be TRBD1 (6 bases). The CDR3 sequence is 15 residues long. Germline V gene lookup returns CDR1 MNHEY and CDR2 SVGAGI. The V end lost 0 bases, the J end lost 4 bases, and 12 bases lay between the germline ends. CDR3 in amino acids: CASSYSIRGTYGYTF. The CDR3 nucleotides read TGTGCCAGCAGTTACTCGATCAGGGGTACCTATGGCTACACCTTC.